The clone carrying this T cell receptor beta chain came up many times. Isolating PBMCs gave at least 6.5 million of these cells per sample. The V gene lost 9 bases and the J gene lost 7 bases, with 22 bases spanning the gap. Germline lookup yields CDR1 LNHNV and CDR2 YYDKDF (reference sequence). This CDR3 region has 15 residues. The record originates from a study of blood T cells in healthy people across ages. Primed by a sample-barcoded 5' primer and a J-beta primer mix, a second PCR proceeded for roughly 6 to 12 cycles. TCRdb processed the 5' RACE reads anew with MiXCR; each CDR3 protein has one entry. Found here are 800,000 to 950,000 distinct CDR3 sequences, roughly 28% of them singletons; the top ten hold 10% to 13%. These data were likewise used in another study, on T cells of mothers and their children. Turning to that study: The entire RNA extract went into cDNA synthesis at approximately 1.6 ug per 15 ul.

This rearrangement joins TRBV15 to TRBJ1-5; D may be TRBD1 (5 bases). This clonotype was sampled from a woman between 40 and 55 years old in good health. The sample consisted of blood. This CDR3 reads CATNHGTRMGQPQHF. CDR3 DNA: TGTGCCACGAACCACGGGACGCGCATGGGGCAGCCCCAGCATTTT. Looking up the rest from reference TRBV15 and TRBJ1-5 gives the full variable domain: DAMVIQNPRYQVTQFGKPVTLSCSQTLNHNVMYWYQQKSSQAPKLLFHYYDKDFNNEADTPDNFQSRRPNTSFCFLDIRSPGLGDTAMYLCATNHGTRMGQPQHFGDGTRLSIL.